This entry concerns a single T cell receptor (beta chain). The antigen remains unidentified. Carried by the TCR beta cDNA libraries were unique molecular identifiers. TCRdb redid the calling of the PCR reads with MiXCR, one entry per CDR3 protein. The profile shows approximately 770,000 distinct CDR3 sequences, 40% to 55% of them singletons. This sample is drawn from a study of post-analysis software for immune sequencing data. Study conclusions and caveats: TRBV5-6, TRBV5-1 and TRBV20-1 belonged to a set of roughly five TRBV segments that were more frequent in patients than controls.

The CDR3 loop spans 16 amino acids. V was clipped by 4 bases and J by 3 bases, with 15 bases between them. Germline values: CDR1 SGHVS, CDR2 FQNEAQ. This chain connects TRBV7-8 to TRBJ1-4; D remains unclear. The sequence derives from a girl aged 10-17 years with multiple sclerosis. Sequencing was performed on blood. The CDR3 DNA reads as TGTGCCAGCAGCTATGACCCCAGTTGGGCTAATGAAAAACTGTTTTTT. Encoded protein: CASSYDPSWANEKLFF.